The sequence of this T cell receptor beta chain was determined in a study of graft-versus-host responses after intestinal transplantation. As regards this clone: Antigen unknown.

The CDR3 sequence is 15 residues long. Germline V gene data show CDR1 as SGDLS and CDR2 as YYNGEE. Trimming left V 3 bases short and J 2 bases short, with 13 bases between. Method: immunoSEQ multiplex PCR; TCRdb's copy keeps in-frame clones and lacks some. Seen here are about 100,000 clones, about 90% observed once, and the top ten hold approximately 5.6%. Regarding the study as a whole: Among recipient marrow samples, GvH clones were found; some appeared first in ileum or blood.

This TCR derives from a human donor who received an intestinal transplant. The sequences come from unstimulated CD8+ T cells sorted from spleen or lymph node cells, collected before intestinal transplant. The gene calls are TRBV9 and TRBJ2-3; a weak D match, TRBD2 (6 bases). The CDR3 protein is CASSDYGTYTDTQYF. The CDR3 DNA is TGTGCCAGCAGCGATTATGGGACTTACACAGATACGCAGTATTTT.